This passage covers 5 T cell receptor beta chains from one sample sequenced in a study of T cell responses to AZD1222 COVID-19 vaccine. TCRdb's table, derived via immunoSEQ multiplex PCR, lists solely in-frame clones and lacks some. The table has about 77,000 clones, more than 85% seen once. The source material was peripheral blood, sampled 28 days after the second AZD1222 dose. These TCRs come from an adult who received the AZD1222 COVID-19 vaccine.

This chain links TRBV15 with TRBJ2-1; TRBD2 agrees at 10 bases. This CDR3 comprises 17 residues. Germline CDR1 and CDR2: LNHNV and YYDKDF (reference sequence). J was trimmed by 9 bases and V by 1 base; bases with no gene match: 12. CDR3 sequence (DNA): TGTGCCACCAGCAGAGGAGGTTCGAGCGGGAGGGTTGGTGAGCAGTTCTTC. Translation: CATSRGGSSGRVGEQFF.

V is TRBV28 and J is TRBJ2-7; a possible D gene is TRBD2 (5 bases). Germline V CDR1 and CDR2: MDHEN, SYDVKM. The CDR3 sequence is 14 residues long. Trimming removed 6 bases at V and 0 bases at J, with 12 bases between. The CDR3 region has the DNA TGTGCCAGCAGCCCTCAGACTACCTCCTACGAGCAGTACTTC. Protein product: CASSPQTTSYEQYF.

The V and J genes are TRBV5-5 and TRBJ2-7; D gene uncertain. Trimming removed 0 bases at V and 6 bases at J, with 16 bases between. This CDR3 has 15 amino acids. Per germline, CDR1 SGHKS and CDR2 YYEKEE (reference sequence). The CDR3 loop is CASSLVGAAGREQYF. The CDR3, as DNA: TGTGCCAGCAGCTTGGTTGGCGCGGCCGGGCGCGAGCAGTACTTC. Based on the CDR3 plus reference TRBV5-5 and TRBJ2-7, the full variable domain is DAGVTQSPTHLIKTRGQQVTLRCSPISGHKSVSWYQQVLGQGPQFIFQYYEKEERGRGNFPDRFSARQFPNYSSELNVNALLLGDSALYLCASSLVGAAGREQYFGPGTRLTVT.

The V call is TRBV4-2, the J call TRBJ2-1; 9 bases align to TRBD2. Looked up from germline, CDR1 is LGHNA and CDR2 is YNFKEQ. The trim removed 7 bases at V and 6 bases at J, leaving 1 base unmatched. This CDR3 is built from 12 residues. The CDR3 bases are TGTGCCAGCACTAGCGGGACCAATGAGCAGTTCTTC. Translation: CASTSGTNEQFF.

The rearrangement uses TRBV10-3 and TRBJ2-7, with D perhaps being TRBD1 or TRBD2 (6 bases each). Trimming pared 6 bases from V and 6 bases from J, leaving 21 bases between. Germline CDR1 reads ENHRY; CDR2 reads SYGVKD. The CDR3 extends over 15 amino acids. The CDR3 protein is CAISSGTPGASEQYF. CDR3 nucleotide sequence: TGTGCCATCAGCTCCGGGACCCCGGGGGCTTCCGAGCAGTACTTC.